This TCR beta chain was obtained from a study of blood T cells in healthy people across ages. General observations from the study: Diversity of TCR beta per million T cells declined in a roughly linear way with age.

Russia was home to the donors, healthy Caucasian individuals aged roughly 6 to 90. Investigators took approximately 9.4 milliliters of peripheral blood from every donor. At least 5 micrograms of total RNA were extracted per sample. Combining a sample-barcoded 5' primer with a J-beta primer mix, a second PCR ran for about 6 to 11 cycles. One entry per CDR3 protein, called by TCRdb with MiXCR from the 5' RACE reads. The sample has about 1.1 million distinct CDR3 sequences, around two fifths seen once. Germline values: CDR1 DFQATT, CDR2 SNEGSKA (reference sequence). The CDR3 runs to 15 residues. This clonotype was picked up a small number of times. Its target is not known.

The source of this sequence is a man aged 18 to 35 in good health. The specimen was blood. This chain connects TRBV20-1 to TRBJ2-4; 8 nucleotides agree with TRBD1. The J call is doubtful: the DNA matches TRBJ2-7 better. The CDR3 loop is CSARDQGTGTSEQYF. As DNA, the CDR3 is TGCAGTGCTAGAGATCAGGGGACAGGAACATCCGAGCAGTACTTC.